This T cell receptor beta chain came from a study of cytomegalovirus exposure and HLA in healthy donors. Study conclusions and caveats: The study designated roughly 150 TCR beta chains cytomegalovirus-associated. With DRB1 most and HLA-C fewest, TCR association rates differed between HLA loci in a later analysis.

It was healthy bone marrow donors who served as donors. This clone was picked up one time. Its antigen is as yet unknown. Germline V lookup: CDR1 SQVTM, CDR2 ANQGSEA. Trimming removed 2 bases from V and 5 bases from J, with 7 bases in between. This CDR3 is 11 amino acids long. Use of 60 Vbeta and 13 Jbeta primers characterized the PCR. Some clones are missing from TCRdb's copy, which holds only in-frame ones; the method was immunoSEQ multiplex PCR. The data show 100,000 to 150,000 clones, roughly 75% seen once. The sequence came from a man younger than 45 in good health and CMV-seropositive. The gene calls are TRBV29-1 and TRBJ2-7; D is unclear. The material sequenced was PBMCs. The CDR3 loop is CSVELLHEQYF. CDR3 DNA sequence: TGCAGCGTTGAATTACTGCACGAGCAGTACTTC.